The sequence of this T cell receptor (beta chain) was determined in a study of cytomegalovirus exposure and HLA in healthy donors. Study observations and caveats: CMV serostatus was the sole immune exposure information available. Most sequenced TCRs were rare (though some public TCRs occurred in many donors).

PCR involved 60 Vbeta and 13 Jbeta primers. In the original workflow: In a later analysis, around 87 million unique TCR beta chains included roughly 11 million shared by two or more donors. Some clones are missing from TCRdb's copy, which holds only in-frame ones; the method was immunoSEQ multiplex PCR. The D gene and trimming were derived from the DNA, and the V and J assignments and clone size from that table. The sample records around 150,000 clones, 70% to 80% being singletons. For this clone: Its target is not known.

Sequences were obtained from PBMCs. The receptor was isolated from a woman aged 45-59 years in good health and CMV-seronegative.

The CDR3 reads CASSLEPGGALAAFF. As DNA, the CDR3 is TGTGCCAGCAGCCTGGAGCCGGGGGGAGCTTTAGCAGCTTTCTTT. The chain joins TRBV7-6 to TRBJ1-1, with TRBD1 as a possible D gene (5 bases). Germline CDR1 is SGHVS and CDR2 is FNYEAQ. The CDR3 totals 15 residues. Trimming cost V 5 bases and J 10 bases, with 23 bases left between them.